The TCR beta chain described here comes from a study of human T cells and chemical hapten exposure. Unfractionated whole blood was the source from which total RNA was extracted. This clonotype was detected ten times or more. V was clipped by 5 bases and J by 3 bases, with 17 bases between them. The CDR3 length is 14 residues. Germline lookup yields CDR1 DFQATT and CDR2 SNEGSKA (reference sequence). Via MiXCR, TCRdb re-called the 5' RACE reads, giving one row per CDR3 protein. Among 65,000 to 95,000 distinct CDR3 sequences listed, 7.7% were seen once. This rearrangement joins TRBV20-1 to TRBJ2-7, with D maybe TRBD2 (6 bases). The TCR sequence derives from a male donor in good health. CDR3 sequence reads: CSALRGTSDYEQYF. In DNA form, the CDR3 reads TGCAGTGCTCTTCGGGGGACCTCCGACTACGAGCAGTACTTC.